The rows below give T cell receptor beta chains drawn from one sample of a study of cytomegalovirus exposure and HLA in healthy donors. The data were produced by immunoSEQ multiplex PCR, yet TCRdb's version contains in-frame clones alone and is incomplete. Among fewer than 200,000 clones listed, around four fifths were seen once. The specimen sequenced was PBMCs. These receptors were taken from a man aged 30 to 45 in good health and CMV-seronegative. The CDR3 runs from the conserved cysteine through the conserved F or W. The D gene is left open where the match is weak. Clone size, where shown, is once, few, many, or a class for clones that have expanded.

d_call	clone_size	v_call	j_call	cdr3_aa	cdr3_nt
NA	NA	TRBV5-4	TRBJ1-2	CASSSSRNYGYTF	TGTGCCAGCAGCTCCAGCAGGAACTATGGCTACACCTTC
NA	NA	TRBV6-4	TRBJ1-5	CASSAEINQPQHF	TGTGCCAGCAGTGCAGAAATCAATCAGCCCCAGCATTTT
TRBD2	NA	TRBV11-2	TRBJ2-7	CASSLTREPSYEQYF	TGTGCCAGCAGCTTAACGCGGGAGCCCTCCTACGAGCAGTACTTC
NA	NA	TRBV11-2	TRBJ1-2	CASSLEGGAPDYGYTF	TGTGCCAGCAGCTTAGAAGGGGGGGCTCCTGACTATGGCTACACCTTC
NA	NA	TRBV18	TRBJ2-2	CASSAGAMNTGELFF	TGTGCCAGCTCAGCAGGGGCCATGAACACCGGGGAGCTGTTTTTT
TRBD1	NA	TRBV5-4	TRBJ2-7	CASSLETGIYEQYF	TGTGCCAGCAGCTTGGAGACAGGGATCTACGAGCAGTACTTC
TRBD2	NA	TRBV11-2	TRBJ2-7	CASSLAGGGYYEQYF	TGTGCCAGCAGCTTAGCCGGCGGGGGGTACTACGAGCAGTACTTC
NA	NA	TRBV28	TRBJ2-7	CASSSPPDSDYEQYF	TGTGCCAGCAGTTCGCCACCGGACTCGGACTACGAGCAGTACTTC
NA	few	TRBV11-3	TRBJ2-2	CASSLAGANTGELFF	TGTGCCAGCAGCTTAGCGGGGGCGAACACCGGGGAGCTGTTTTTT
TRBD1	NA	TRBV27	TRBJ1-1	CASKPGQLYTEAFF	TGTGCCAGCAAACCGGGACAGTTATACACTGAAGCTTTCTTT
TRBD2	NA	TRBV6-5	TRBJ2-7	CASNLGGSSYEQYF	TGTGCCAGCAACCTGGGCGGGAGCTCCTACGAGCAGTACTTC
NA	NA	TRBV7-2	TRBJ2-1	CASLPGVLAYNEQFF	TGTGCCAGCCTCCCGGGGGTGTTGGCCTACAATGAGCAGTTCTTC
TRBD1	once	TRBV5-5	TRBJ1-1	CASSFPRQGDTEAFF	TGTGCCAGCAGCTTTCCCCGACAGGGGGACACTGAAGCTTTCTTT
TRBD1	NA	TRBV30	TRBJ1-4	CAWRDDRTGEKLFF	TGTGCCTGGAGGGATGACAGGACAGGAGAAAAACTGTTTTTT
NA	NA	TRBV11-2	TRBJ2-5	CASSLAQGQETQYF	TGTGCCAGCAGCTTAGCACAGGGTCAAGAGACCCAGTACTTC
TRBD2	NA	TRBV29-1	TRBJ2-1	CSVEDLTGGPYNEQFF	TGCAGCGTTGAAGATCTGACGGGGGGGCCTTACAATGAGCAGTTCTTC
TRBD2	NA	TRBV9	TRBJ2-7	CASSPLGSGRVGNSYEQYF	TGTGCCAGCAGCCCTCTGGGTAGCGGGAGGGTCGGTAACTCCTACGAGCAGTACTTC
NA	once	TRBV19	TRBJ1-5	CASSRQHNQPQHF	TGTGCCAGTAGTCGACAGCACAATCAGCCCCAGCATTTT
TRBD1	NA	TRBV19	TRBJ1-4	CASTSRTGWGEKLFF	TGTGCCAGTACCTCTCGGACAGGGTGGGGTGAAAAACTGTTTTTT
NA	NA	TRBV25-1	TRBJ2-3	CASSGRGGGYTQYF	TGTGCCAGCAGTGGGCGCGGGGGCGGGTATACGCAGTATTTT
NA	NA	TRBV2	TRBJ2-3	CASSPHEADTQYF	TGTGCCAGCAGTCCACACGAGGCAGATACGCAGTATTTT
NA	NA	TRBV6-1	TRBJ2-3	CASLRTDTQYF	TGTGCCAGCCTAAGAACAGATACGCAGTATTTT
TRBD1	NA	TRBV11-3	TRBJ2-3	CASSFSGTGTDTQYF	TGTGCCAGCAGTTTCTCCGGGACAGGCACAGATACGCAGTATTTT
NA	NA	TRBV30	TRBJ1-1	CAWSVQSNTEAFF	TGTGCCTGGAGTGTACAGTCGAACACTGAAGCTTTCTTT
NA	NA	TRBV30	TRBJ1-1	CAWERTGTTEAFF	TGTGCCTGGGAGCGAACAGGGACCACTGAAGCTTTCTTT
NA	NA	TRBV28	TRBJ1-1	CASSSPGISEAFF	TGTGCCAGCTCCAGCCCAGGGATCTCTGAAGCTTTCTTT
TRBD1	NA	TRBV6-4	TRBJ1-2	CASSETPAGTGPYGYTF	TGTGCCAGCAGTGAGACCCCCGCCGGGACAGGGCCCTATGGCTACACCTTC
NA	NA	TRBV7-2	TRBJ2-3	CASSTSGLAQYF	TGTGCCAGCAGCACATCAGGGTTGGCGCAGTATTTT
NA	NA	TRBV5-1	TRBJ1-2	CASSLDELRGYTF	TGCGCCAGCAGCCTCGATGAACTGAGGGGCTACACCTTC
NA	NA	TRBV6-5	TRBJ1-1	CASSYQSVSAEAFF	TGTGCCAGCAGTTACCAGAGCGTTTCAGCTGAAGCTTTCTTT
TRBD2	few	TRBV6-5	TRBJ2-5	CASRDSGKTSGVQYF	TGTGCCAGCAGGGATAGCGGGAAAACTAGCGGGGTGCAGTACTTC
TRBD1	once	TRBV19	TRBJ2-7	CASSVRQGHEQYF	TGTGCCAGTAGTGTGCGACAGGGCCACGAGCAGTACTTC
TRBD1	few	TRBV28	TRBJ2-5	CASSLRIGRTGPNQETQYF	TGTGCCAGCAGTTTACGAATAGGTAGGACAGGGCCTAACCAAGAGACCCAGTACTTC
NA	NA	TRBV18	TRBJ1-5	CASSPRADLLEPQHF	TGTGCCAGCTCACCACGGGCAGACCTTTTGGAGCCCCAGCATTTT
TRBD1	NA	TRBV7-6	TRBJ1-1	CASSPRTGRTEAFF	TGTGCCAGCAGCCCGAGGACAGGGAGAACTGAAGCTTTCTTT
TRBD1	once	TRBV4-3	TRBJ2-3	CASSQDGTGGDTQYF	TGCGCCAGCAGCCAAGACGGGACAGGGGGCGATACGCAGTATTTT
TRBD1	NA	TRBV5-1	TRBJ1-2	CASSLEGQNNYGYTF	TGCGCCAGCAGCTTGGAGGGACAGAATAACTATGGCTACACCTTC
NA	NA	TRBV9	TRBJ1-1	CASSVATAQGRGEAFF	TGTGCCAGCAGCGTAGCTACCGCCCAAGGCCGAGGTGAAGCTTTCTTT
TRBD1	few	TRBV30	TRBJ1-1	CAWSAGTGTTKAFF	TGTGCCTGGAGCGCCGGGACAGGGACTACAAAAGCTTTCTTT
NA	few	TRBV6-5	TRBJ1-1	CASMQGGIAEAFF	TGTGCCAGCATGCAGGGAGGAATCGCTGAAGCTTTCTTT
TRBD2	NA	TRBV2	TRBJ2-3	CASSDHVAGGYTDTQYF	TGTGCCAGCAGTGATCACGTAGCGGGAGGCTACACAGATACGCAGTATTTT
NA	NA	TRBV30	TRBJ1-6	CAWSVVDGGVSPLHF	TGTGCCTGGAGTGTAGTAGACGGGGGGGTCTCACCCCTCCACTTT
TRBD1	NA	TRBV28	TRBJ2-7	CASSLPGQVRTYEQYF	TGTGCCAGCAGTTTACCGGGACAGGTGAGGACCTACGAGCAGTACTTC
NA	NA	TRBV4-1	TRBJ2-1	CASSSPGRIHEQFF	TGCGCCAGCAGCTCCCCGGGTAGGATCCATGAGCAGTTCTTC
TRBD1	NA	TRBV10-3	TRBJ1-5	CAISEAGTGPQPQHF	TGTGCCATCAGTGAGGCAGGGACAGGACCACAGCCCCAGCATTTT